This TCR beta chain is from a study of CD8 T cells in Susac syndrome (dated by TCRdb to about 2019). With regard to the full study: Of the Susac syndrome patients who were sequenced, eight or nine were in clinical remission while more than five had clinically active disease. At the time of blood withdrawal, Susac syndrome patients were either therapy-naive, taking corticosteroids (with some also receiving IVIg), or on IVIg alone. Repertoire sequencing was used to test whether CD8+ T cell activation and differentiation in Susac syndrome was antigen driven. What the research found in general, with its limitations: The study acknowledged that relatively few individuals were included in the TCR sequencing and HLA analysis. In patients with Susac syndrome, the CD4+ T cell repertoire showed no detectable clonal expansion.

As regards this clonotype: The antigen it recognizes is unknown. No clone much larger than this one lies a single base away; base qualities are absent.

RNA was extracted with the RNeasy kit and roughly 0.5 to 1 ug was reverse transcribed using random hexamers. TCR beta CDR3 regions were amplified with the immunoSEQ multiplex PCR assay covering 54 Vbeta and 13 Jbeta segments. PCR amplification bias was corrected by using a synthetic template baseline for primer optimization and computational correction. The original methods were these. Reads were assigned to V, D and J genes according to IMGT and analyzed in immunoSEQ Analyzer, with only productive sequences retained. To calculate clonality, Shannon entropy was normalized by log2 of the number of productive unique sequences and then subtracted from one. Public and private clones were assessed among the 100 most prevalent clones of each patient and control. Susac-specific clones were defined as absent from healthy and MS cohorts, over a thousand published viral clones and other ImmuneACCESS disease sequences. TCRdb trimmed public reads at Q25 via fastp, called clones via MiXCR and kept in-frame beta chains. Rows matching on CDR3 protein sequence are summarized as one entry with the most common DNA and genes. The V and J calls follow TCRdb's processing rather than the paper's. For this sample the table gives around 71,000 distinct CDR3 sequences, of which 93% were detected only once. The ten largest clones take up around 0.15% of the sample.

Peripheral blood CD8+ and CD4+ T cells from healthy donors, Susac syndrome patients and multiple sclerosis patients were profiled using high-throughput TCR beta sequencing. The Susac syndrome patients fulfilled recently defined diagnostic criteria for definite or probable disease. Bulk CD8+ and CD4+ T cells were purified by magnetic negative isolation, whereas CD8+ TEMRA cells were enriched by FACS. Blood was drawn into EDTA tubes, processed within 24 hours, and PBMCs were isolated by density gradient centrifugation. PBMCs intended for TCR sequencing were frozen in liquid nitrogen and were later thawed in a 37 degrees C water bath. A purity of at least 90% was achieved for sorted or isolated CD4+, CD8+ and CD8+ TEMRA cells. Specimen: CD4+ T cells from PBMCs. The source of this sequence is a human donor with Susac syndrome.

The DNA reads TGTGCCAGCAGCTCCACCGGGCCAGAGACTGGAAACACCATATATTTT. Its protein product is CASSSTGPETGNTIYF. The sequence is built from TRBV7-2 and TRBJ1-3, with the D gene uncertain. Trimming takes 4 bases from V and 2 bases from J, and the germline ends sit 15 bases apart. The germline V gene provides CDR1 SGHTA and CDR2 FQGNSA. Taken from cysteine to phenylalanine, the CDR3 has 16 residues. The CDR3 DNA has 48 bases and is translated from base 1.